These T cell receptor beta chains were read from a single sample in a study of T cells in localized non-small cell lung cancer. Some clones are missing from TCRdb's copy, which holds only in-frame ones; the method was immunoSEQ multiplex PCR. The table records under 35,000 clones, about 90% of them present only once. The material sequenced was peripheral blood, taken before any cancer treatment. The receptors come from a female donor over 55 with stage I lung adenocarcinoma. Both conserved end residues are part of each CDR3. D genes are given only for firm matches. Rows may omit the clone size; those that give it use once, few, many or a size class.

v_gene,d_gene,len,j_gene,abundance,CDR3nt,CDR3aa
TRBV5-1,-,16,TRBJ1-4,-,TGCGCCAGCTTACATAACGCCAGGCACATTAATGAAAAACTGTTTTTT,CASLHNARHINEKLFF
TRBV5-1,TRBD1,15,TRBJ2-3,-,TGCGCCAGCAGCCGGACCGGGACAGGGGCAGATACGCAGTATTTT,CASSRTGTGADTQYF
TRBV18,-,16,TRBJ1-6,-,TGTGCCAGCTCACCGACCAACCAGGGGCAAGACTCACCCCTCCACTTT,CASSPTNQGQDSPLHF
TRBV2,-,13,TRBJ1-5,few,TGTGCCAGCACTACAGGCGACTGGCAGCCCCAGCATTTT,CASTTGDWQPQHF
TRBV11-3,-,13,TRBJ2-1,once,TGTGCCAGCAGGACGGACACCAACAATGAGCAGTTCTTC,CASRTDTNNEQFF
TRBV7-3,-,12,TRBJ2-1,-,TGTGCCAGCAGCTTCCCGGGGAATGAGCAGTTCTTC,CASSFPGNEQFF
TRBV10-3,TRBD1,14,TRBJ1-4,-,TGTGCCATCAGTGCAAAACAGGGGGATGAAAAACTGTTTTTT,CAISAKQGDEKLFF
TRBV5-1,-,14,TRBJ2-1,once,TGCGCCAGCAGCATGGACAGCTCCTGGGGTGAGCAGTTCTTC,CASSMDSSWGEQFF
TRBV6-5,TRBD2,15,TRBJ2-7,-,TGTGCCAGCAGTTACTTAGCGGGGGGGCTTAACGAGCAGTACTTC,CASSYLAGGLNEQYF
TRBV11-2,-,16,TRBJ2-3,-,TGTGCCAGCACCCTAGTTCGTGGGGGGAGCACAGATACGCAGTATTTT,CASTLVRGGSTDTQYF
TRBV11-3,TRBD1,17,TRBJ1-1,-,TGTGCCAGCAGCTTAGAAGACAGGGGCTTCATGAACACTGAAGCTTTCTTT,CASSLEDRGFMNTEAFF
TRBV27,-,14,TRBJ2-2,-,TGTGCCAGCAGGTCGACAGGGAACACCGGGGAGCTGTTTTTT,CASRSTGNTGELFF
TRBV11-2,TRBD1,15,TRBJ2-7,-,TGTGCCAGCACCGAGATATTGACAGGGGGCCACGAGCAGTACTTC,CASTEILTGGHEQYF
TRBV7-2,-,14,TRBJ2-1,-,TGTGCCAGCAGCTTAGAACCTCCCCACAATGAGCAGTTCTTC,CASSLEPPHNEQFF
TRBV5-8,-,15,TRBJ1-4,-,TGTGCCAGCAGCTTGTTACGGGGAACTAATGAAAAACTGTTTTTT,CASSLLRGTNEKLFF
TRBV2,-,15,TRBJ2-3,once,TGTGCCAGCAGTGAAGCGTGGGGGGGCACAGATACGCAGTATTTT,CASSEAWGGTDTQYF
TRBV6-1,-,14,TRBJ1-6,-,TGTGCCAGCAGCGACGGGACAAGAGTCGGTCCCCTCCACTTT,CASSDGTRVGPLHF
TRBV30,TRBD1,16,TRBJ2-7,once,TGTGCCTGGAGTGTACGGCAGGGGACAGGGTCCCACGAGCAGTACTTC,CAWSVRQGTGSHEQYF
TRBV29-1,-,10,TRBJ1-1,-,TGCAGCGTTCAAAACACTGAAGCTTTCTTT,CSVQNTEAFF
TRBV29-1,-,13,TRBJ2-7,-,TGCAGCACTAGAGGGGACGGAACCTACGAGCAGTACTTC,CSTRGDGTYEQYF
TRBV6-1,-,13,TRBJ1-5,-,TGTGCCAGCAGTGGACAGGTTAGGCAGCCCCAGCATTTT,CASSGQVRQPQHF
TRBV6-5,-,15,TRBJ1-5,-,TGTGCCAGCAGTCCCAGGGCAGATAGCAATCAGCCCCAGCATTTT,CASSPRADSNQPQHF
TRBV19,-,15,TRBJ1-1,-,TGTGCCAGTAGTATAGCGGTACTCGGAGAGGCTGAAGCTTTCTTT,CASSIAVLGEAEAFF
TRBV2,-,12,TRBJ2-7,-,TGTGCCAGCAGTGAATATGGTTACGAGCAGTACTTC,CASSEYGYEQYF
TRBV7-9,TRBD2,15,TRBJ2-3,-,TGTGCCAGCAGCTTCCGTAGCGGGGGGGCAGATACGCAGTATTTT,CASSFRSGGADTQYF
TRBV2,TRBD1,15,TRBJ2-1,-,TGTGCCAGCAGGGACCGGGACAGGACGGGCAATGAGCAGTTCTTC,CASRDRDRTGNEQFF
TRBV21-1,-,21,TRBJ2-6,-,TGTGCCAGCAGCACCCCCGGGGGGGGCAACCCTGTCTGGTCTGGGGCCAACGTCCTGACTTTC,CASSTPGGGNPVWSGANVLTF
TRBV6-1,TRBD1,14,TRBJ1-2,few,TGTGCCAGCAGACAACAGGGGGGATGGGATGGCTACACCTTC,CASRQQGGWDGYTF
TRBV15,-,14,TRBJ1-2,-,TGTGCCACCAGCAGAGATACCGCCTACTATGGCTACACCTTC,CATSRDTAYYGYTF
TRBV28,-,13,TRBJ1-2,-,TGTGCCAGCAGTTCCGACATGGACTATGGCTACACCTTC,CASSSDMDYGYTF
TRBV19,-,13,TRBJ1-1,-,TGTGCCAGTAGTATACCTCGAGGCACTGAAGCTTTCTTT,CASSIPRGTEAFF
TRBV5-1,-,16,TRBJ2-2,-,TGCGCCAGCAGCTTGGAGAGGGGGGCCGACACCGGGGAGCTGTTTTTT,CASSLERGADTGELFF
TRBV19,-,14,TRBJ1-5,-,TGTGCCAGTAGAAACGAGGGAGGGCTGCAGCCCCAGCATTTT,CASRNEGGLQPQHF
TRBV13,TRBD1,14,TRBJ1-1,-,TGTGCCAGCAGCCTGGACAGGGGGCGGACTGAAGCTTTCTTT,CASSLDRGRTEAFF
TRBV19,-,14,TRBJ1-5,-,TGTGCCAGTAGTGCCGGGACACCAGATCAGCCCCAGCATTTT,CASSAGTPDQPQHF
TRBV10-3,-,13,TRBJ1-4,-,TGTGCCATCAGAGCCATTCTTGGTGAAAAACTGTTTTTT,CAIRAILGEKLFF
TRBV16,-,12,TRBJ1-1,-,TGTGCCAGCAGCCAATCACGGAGCCAAGCTTTCTTT,CASSQSRSQAFF
TRBV7-9,-,13,TRBJ2-5,-,TGTGCCAGCAGCTTAGGAGCAGTAGAGACCCAGTACTTC,CASSLGAVETQYF
TRBV19,-,13,TRBJ1-1,-,TGTGCCAGTAGTTCGACGGGGAACACTGAAGCTTTCTTT,CASSSTGNTEAFF
TRBV4-1,TRBD1,16,TRBJ1-4,-,TGCGCCAGCAGCCCATCAGGGGGCGGATCTAATGAAAAACTGTTTTTT,CASSPSGGGSNEKLFF
TRBV4-2,-,13,TRBJ2-3,-,TGTGCCAGCAGCCAAGATCGGGAGGATACGCAGTATTTT,CASSQDREDTQYF
TRBV30,TRBD1,15,TRBJ1-4,few,TGTGCCTGGAGTCTAAGGACAGGGCATAATGAAAAACTGTTTTTT,CAWSLRTGHNEKLFF
TRBV19,TRBD1,16,TRBJ2-2,-,TGTGCCAGTAGTACCTGGACAGGGGGCGCCTCCGGGGAGCTGTTTTTT,CASSTWTGGASGELFF
TRBV6-1,-,12,TRBJ1-1,-,TGTGCCAGCAGTGCAAGGGTAGCTGAAGCTTTCTTT,CASSARVAEAFF
TRBV5-5,-,13,TRBJ1-6,-,TGTGCCAGCAGCTCAGGGTTGCATTCACCCCTCCACTTT,CASSSGLHSPLHF
TRBV6-5,-,11,TRBJ2-2,-,TGTGCCAGCAGTGACGCCGGGGAGCTGTTTTTT,CASSDAGELFF
TRBV4-3,-,16,TRBJ2-3,-,TGCGCCAGCAGCCAAGAAAGAGACAACTGGGCGGATACGCAGTATTTT,CASSQERDNWADTQYF